Below, 4 T cell receptor beta chains from the same sample are listed, as sequenced in a study of cytomegalovirus exposure and HLA in healthy donors. Primers included in the PCR were 60 Vbeta and 13 Jbeta primers. The method was immunoSEQ multiplex PCR; TCRdb's version includes in-frame clones alone and lacks a portion of them. The sample lists about 280,000 clones, roughly 90% occurring once. Sequenced: PBMCs. Every receptor here comes from a woman between 18 and 30 years old in good health and CMV-seronegative.

This clone was recorded a few times. The chain couples TRBV4-1 to TRBJ1-1; D is uncertain. Germline CDR1 is MGHRA and CDR2 is YSYEKL. CDR3 length equals 14 residues. Between the trimmed V and J ends, which lost 1 base and 6 bases, there was a span of 12 bases. In nucleotides, the CDR3 is TGCGCCAGCAGCCAAGGACTTACCCCGGCTGAAGCTTTCTTT. It encodes CASSQGLTPAEAFF.

The chain has TRBV5-1 and TRBJ2-7; no reliable D call. V was pared by 5 bases and J by 0 bases, with 6 bases between. There are 12 residues in the CDR3. Germline CDR1 SGHRS, CDR2 YFSETQ. CDR3 region: CASSASSYEQYF. In nucleotides, the CDR3 is TGCGCCAGCAGTGCGAGCTCCTACGAGCAGTACTTC.

This clone has a single count. This chain links TRBV2 with TRBJ2-7; D ambiguous. This CDR3 is built from 15 residues. V was cut by 0 bases and J by 3 bases, with 12 bases left in between. Per the germline V gene, CDR1 is SNHLY and CDR2 is FYNNEI. The CDR3 nucleotides read TGTGCCAGCAGTGAAGCGGGTCTGGAGTTCTACGAGCAGTACTTC. Its protein is CASSEAGLEFYEQYF.

The chain is built from TRBV19 and TRBJ2-1; the D gene is possibly TRBD1 (6 bases). The CDR3 is 16 amino acids. Per the germline V gene, CDR1 is LNHDA and CDR2 is SQIVND (reference sequence). V was cut by 5 bases and J by 0 bases, with 14 bases left in between. CDR3: CASSPRTASSYNEQFF. CDR3 bases: TGTGCCAGTAGTCCCCGGACAGCCAGCTCCTACAATGAGCAGTTCTTC.